This T cell receptor beta chain is drawn from a study of regulatory T cells in long-lasting Graves disease. About this clonotype itself: Antigen: not known.

This CDR3 comprises 14 residues. V lost 4 bases to trimming and J lost 5 bases, with 16 bases between them. Looked up from germline, CDR1 is SGDLS and CDR2 is YYNGEE. With iRepertoire HTBI primers and Arm-PCR of CDR3 regions, TCR beta libraries were built. Each CDR3 protein gets one entry after TCRdb re-called the multiplex PCR reads with MiXCR. The profile shows hundreds of thousands of distinct CDR3 sequences, about 15% of them singletons. Documented time point: newly diagnosed GD, antithyroid drugs for less than 3 months. TCR sequences were obtained from RNA taken from PBMCs. Guidelines of the American Thyroid Association were used to diagnose Graves' disease. Recruitment took place at an endocrinology department in Xi'an, China. Findings and caveats of the study: For persistent Graves' patients, TCR diversity was lower than for newly diagnosed ones.

The data were also submitted as part of a second study, on T cells in Graves' hyperthyroidism and ophthalmopathy. Per that paper: Most thyroid-expanded clonotypes above 0.001 were also found in blood.

The clonotype was recovered from a woman aged 35-65 years with Graves disease. V and J are TRBV9 and TRBJ2-7; a weak D match, TRBD2 (6 bases). The material was peripheral blood mononuclear cells (PBMCs), obtained at new diagnosis, from a patient treated with antithyroid drugs. The CDR3 bases are TGTGCCAGCAGCCCAAAGGCCGCGGGGAACGAGCAGTACTTC. Protein product: CASSPKAAGNEQYF.